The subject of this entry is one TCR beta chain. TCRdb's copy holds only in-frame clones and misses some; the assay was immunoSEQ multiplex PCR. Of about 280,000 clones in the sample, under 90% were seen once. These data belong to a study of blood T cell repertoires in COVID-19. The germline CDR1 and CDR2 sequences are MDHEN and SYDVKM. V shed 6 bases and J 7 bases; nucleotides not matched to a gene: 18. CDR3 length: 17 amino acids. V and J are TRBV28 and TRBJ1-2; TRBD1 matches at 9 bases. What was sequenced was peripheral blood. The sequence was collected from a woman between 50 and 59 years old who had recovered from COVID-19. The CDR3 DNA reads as TGTGCCAGCAGCCAACCGGGACAGGGTAGGGTCCGCGCTGGCTACACCTTC. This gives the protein CASSQPGQGRVRAGYTF.